Listed here are 9 T cell receptor beta chains from one sample, sequenced in a study of T cell responses to AZD1222 COVID-19 vaccine. Libraries were prepared by immunoSEQ multiplex PCR; TCRdb keeps only in-frame clonotypes and omits some of them. The sample comprises some 170,000 clones, about 92% of which are singletons, and 2.6% rests with the top ten. The starting material was peripheral blood, obtained on day 0 of AZD1222 vaccination. These receptors came from an adult in good health.

The chain joins TRBV7-8 to TRBJ2-3; 7 bases line up with TRBD1. This CDR3 has 14 amino acids. V trimming: 4 bases; J trimming: 4 bases; junction bases outside the gene matches: 5. Germline V gene sequence: CDR1 SGHVS, CDR2 FQNEAQ. The CDR3 sequence is CASSSRTGPDTQYF. The CDR3, as DNA: TGTGCCAGCAGCTCCCGGACAGGTCCAGATACGCAGTATTTT.

The chain combines TRBV14 with TRBJ1-1, with TRBD1 matching over 8 bases. This CDR3 has 16 residues. The germline CDR1 and CDR2 sequences are SGHDN and FVKESK. V lost 1 base, J lost 7 bases, and 11 bases stayed unmatched. In DNA, the CDR3 is TGTGCCAGCAGCCAAGGCCTCAGGGGGCCACTTCTTGAAGCTTTCTTT. It codes for CASSQGLRGPLLEAFF.

The rearrangement links TRBV5-1 to TRBJ1-4; 8 positions match TRBD1. V was clipped by 1 base and J by 3 bases; unmatched bases: 5. Per germline, CDR1 SGHRS and CDR2 YFSETQ. The CDR3 contains 16 residues. DNA for the CDR3: TGCGCCAGCAGCTTGAGACAGGGACAGGCTAATGAAAAACTGTTTTTT. This encodes CASSLRQGQANEKLFF.

This chain uses TRBV18 with TRBJ2-7; either TRBD1 or TRBD2 may supply D (6 bases each). The germline V gene has CDR1 KGHSH and CDR2 LQKENI. The germline V and J ends were trimmed by 4 bases and 3 bases, with 13 bases remaining between them. The CDR3 covers 14 residues. The CDR3 loop reads CASSLKGGFYEQYF. The CDR3, as DNA: TGTGCCAGCTCACTCAAGGGGGGATTCTACGAGCAGTACTTC.

V gene TRBV6-5 combines with J gene TRBJ1-2, with 10 bases that match TRBD1. The trim removed 5 bases at V and 7 bases at J, leaving 4 bases unmatched. CDR3 length: 13 amino acids. Germline V gives CDR1 MNHEY, CDR2 SVGAGI. The CDR3 DNA is TGTGCCAGCAGTCAGGGACAGGGGCTTGGCTACACCTTC. Translating it yields CASSQGQGLGYTF.

This CDR3 reads CASGQGYTGELFF. CDR3 DNA: TGTGCCAGCGGACAGGGATACACCGGGGAGCTGTTTTTT. This chain uses TRBV27 with TRBJ2-2, with 8 bases identical to TRBD1. The CDR3 spans 13 residues. Germline V gene data show CDR1 as MNHEY and CDR2 as SMNVEV (reference sequence). J was trimmed by 3 bases and V by 8 bases; bases with no gene match: 2.

The chain is built from TRBV6-1 and TRBJ1-1; D not resolved. Trimming removed 4 bases from V and 4 bases from J, with 19 bases in between. The CDR3 spans 16 residues. Germline lookup yields CDR1 MNHNS and CDR2 SASEGT. In DNA form, the CDR3 reads TGTGCCAGCAGTGCGGAGGGCCCATGGGTGGGCACTGAAGCTTTCTTT. It is translated as CASSAEGPWVGTEAFF.

The gene calls are TRBV20-1 and TRBJ2-1; 12 nucleotides line up with TRBD2. With V trimmed by 3 bases and J by 7 bases, 10 bases remained unmatched. Germline lookup yields CDR1 DFQATT and CDR2 SNEGSKA (reference sequence). The CDR3 is 16 amino acids. Here the CDR3 reads CSASRPSGRAVNEQFF. CDR3 bases: TGCAGTGCTAGTCGGCCTAGCGGGAGGGCCGTTAATGAGCAGTTCTTC.

This clone was seen just once. This chain links TRBV6-5 with TRBJ2-7; no clear D. Germline CDR1 and CDR2: MNHEY and SVGAGI. V dropped 0 bases and J dropped 2 bases, with 14 bases sitting between them. This CDR3 comprises 16 residues. The CDR3 loop is CASSYSDTRVTYEQYF. Here the CDR3 DNA reads TGTGCCAGCAGTTACTCGGATACAAGGGTGACCTACGAGCAGTACTTC.